The clone carrying this TCR beta chain has a count of ten or more. The V and J ends lost 0 bases and 2 bases respectively, with 9 bases between them. CDR1 is MRHNA, CDR2 SNTAGT, per germline. CDR3 length: 15 amino acids. This specimen comes from a study of T cells in Graves' hyperthyroidism and ophthalmopathy. Using RNA transcripts as the source, TCR beta CDR3 regions were amplified. In the first-round RT-PCR of the TCR CDR3, the HTBI primer set was used. A single record per CDR3 protein comes from TCRdb applying MiXCR to the multiplex PCR reads. The sample has more than 300,000 distinct CDR3 sequences, less than 20% seen once.

The sequenced material came from blood. This sequence was found in a man younger than 35 with Graves' ophthalmopathy. The V and J genes are TRBV6-4 and TRBJ2-3; D not resolved. CDR3: CASSDSGKHTDTQYF. The CDR3 bases are TGTGCCAGCAGTGACTCCGGAAAACACACAGATACGCAGTATTTT.